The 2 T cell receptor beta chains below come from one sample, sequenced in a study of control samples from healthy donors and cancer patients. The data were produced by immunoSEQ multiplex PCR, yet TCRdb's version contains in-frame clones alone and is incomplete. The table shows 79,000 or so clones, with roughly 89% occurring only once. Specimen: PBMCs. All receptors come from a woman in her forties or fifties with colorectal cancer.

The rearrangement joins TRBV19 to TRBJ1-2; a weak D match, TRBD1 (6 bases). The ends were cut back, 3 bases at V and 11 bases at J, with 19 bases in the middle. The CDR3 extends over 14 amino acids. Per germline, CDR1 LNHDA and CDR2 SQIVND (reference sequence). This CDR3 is CASSMLGALTRYTF. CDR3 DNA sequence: TGTGCCAGTAGTATGTTGGGGGCTCTGACCCGGTACACCTTC. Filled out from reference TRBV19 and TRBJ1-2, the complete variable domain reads DGGITQSPKYLFRKEGQNVTLSCEQNLNHDAMYWYRQDPGQGLRLIYYSQIVNDFQKGDIAEGYSVSREKKESFPLTVTSAQKNPTAFYLCASSMLGALTRYTFGSGTRLTVV.

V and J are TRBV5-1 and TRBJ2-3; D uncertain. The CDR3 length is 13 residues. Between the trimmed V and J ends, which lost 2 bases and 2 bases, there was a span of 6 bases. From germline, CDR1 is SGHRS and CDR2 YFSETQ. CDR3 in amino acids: CASSFTVTDTQYF. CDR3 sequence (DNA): TGCGCCAGCAGCTTTACAGTCACAGATACGCAGTATTTT.